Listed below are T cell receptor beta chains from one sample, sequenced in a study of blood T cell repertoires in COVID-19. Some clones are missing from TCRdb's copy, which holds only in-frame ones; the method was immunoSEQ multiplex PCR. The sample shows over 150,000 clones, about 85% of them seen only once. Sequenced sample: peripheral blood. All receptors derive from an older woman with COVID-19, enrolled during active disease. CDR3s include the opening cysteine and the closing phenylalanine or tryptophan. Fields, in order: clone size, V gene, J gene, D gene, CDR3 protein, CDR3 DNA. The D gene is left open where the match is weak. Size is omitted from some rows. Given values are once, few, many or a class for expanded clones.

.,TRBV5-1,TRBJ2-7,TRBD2,CASSPLLAGEGEQYF,TGCGCCAGCAGCCCCTTACTAGCGGGAGAGGGCGAGCAGTACTTC
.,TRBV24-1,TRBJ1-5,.,CATSDSQPQHF,TGTGCCACCAGTGACAGTCAGCCCCAGCATTTT
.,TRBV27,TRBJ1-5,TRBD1,CASSWTGYQPQHF,TGTGCCAGCAGTTGGACAGGTTATCAGCCCCAGCATTTT
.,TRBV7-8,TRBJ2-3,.,CASSPREVAPQQYF,TGTGCCAGCAGCCCAAGGGAGGTAGCTCCTCAACAGTATTTT
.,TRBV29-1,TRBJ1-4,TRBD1,CSVFQGAREKLFF,TGCAGCGTCTTCCAGGGGGCCCGGGAAAAACTGTTTTTT
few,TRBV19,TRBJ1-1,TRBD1,CASSVGTVNTEAFF,TGTGCCAGTAGTGTAGGGACAGTGAACACTGAAGCTTTCTTT
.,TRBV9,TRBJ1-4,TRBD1,CASSSKQGAQATNEKLFF,TGTGCCAGCAGCTCAAAACAGGGGGCTCAAGCAACTAATGAAAAACTGTTTTTT
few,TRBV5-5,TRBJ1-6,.,CASSFRVAGIYSYNSPLHF,TGTGCCAGCAGCTTCCGTGTAGCTGGCATTTATTCCTATAATTCACCCCTCCACTTT
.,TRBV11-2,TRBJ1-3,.,CASRQISSGNTIYF,TGTGCCAGCAGACAGATTAGCTCTGGAAACACCATATATTTT
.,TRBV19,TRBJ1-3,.,CATTEGVRISGNTIYF,TGTGCCACCACGGAGGGAGTCAGGATCTCTGGAAACACCATATATTTT
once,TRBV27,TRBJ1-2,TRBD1,CASSLGAGQGDRGYTF,TGTGCCAGCAGTTTAGGCGCGGGACAGGGGGATCGGGGCTACACCTTC
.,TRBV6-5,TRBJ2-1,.,CASSYFLRGSYNEQFF,TGTGCCAGCAGTTACTTCTTGCGGGGTTCCTACAATGAGCAGTTCTTC
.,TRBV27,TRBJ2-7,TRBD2,CASSLGTSGITEQYF,TGTGCCAGCAGTTTAGGGACTAGCGGGATCACCGAGCAGTACTTC
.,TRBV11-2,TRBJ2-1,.,CASSSSFSYNEQFF,TGTGCCAGCAGTTCTAGCTTCTCCTACAATGAGCAGTTCTTC
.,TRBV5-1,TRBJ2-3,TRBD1,CASSSMTGSTDTQYF,TGCGCCAGCAGCTCTATGACAGGGAGCACAGATACGCAGTATTTT
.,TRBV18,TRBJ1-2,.,CASSPDSLGYGYTF,TGTGCCAGCTCACCGGACAGCCTGGGCTATGGCTACACCTTC
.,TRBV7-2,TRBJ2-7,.,CASSYTHEQYF,TGTGCCAGCAGTTACACCCACGAGCAGTACTTC